The 26 T cell receptor beta chains below come from one sample, sequenced in a study of OX40 agonist ivuxolimab in advanced cancers. Library preparation used the immunoSEQ multiplex PCR assay. What TCRdb holds here is the immuneACCESS table cut down to in-frame rearrangements. Part of the clones is not present; checked against another copy, under half of the missing clones reflect an unresolved V gene, and the others are unexplained. A total of some 17,000 clones appear in this sample, approximately 87% of them only once. About a third of the sample goes to the ten largest clones. The source was CD4+ or CD8+ T cells sorted from blood, collected in a trial of the OX40 agonist ivuxolimab. These receptors all stem from an adult with an advanced solid tumor such as melanoma, head and neck, liver or kidney cancer.

The chain couples TRBV5-4 to TRBJ2-3; 10 bases map to TRBD2. J was trimmed by 2 bases and V by 4 bases; bases with no gene match: 4. Germline V gene sequence: CDR1 SGHNT, CDR2 YYREEE (reference sequence). The CDR3 length is 15 residues. The CDR3 nucleotides read TGTGCCAGCAGCCCGACTAGCGGGTACACAGATACGCAGTATTTT. Translation: CASSPTSGYTDTQYF.

The CDR3 loop reads CASSYSGTAYNEQFF. The CDR3 DNA follows: TGTGCCAGCAGTTACTCGGGGACAGCATACAATGAGCAGTTCTTC. V gene TRBV6-5 combines with J gene TRBJ2-1; 7 nucleotides agree with TRBD1. Germline CDR1 reads MNHEY; CDR2 reads SVGAGI. V shed 0 bases and J 4 bases; nucleotides not matched to a gene: 3. The CDR3 extends over 15 amino acids.

The J gene is TRBJ1-1, the V gene TRBV5-6, with 9 bases fitting TRBD1. Trimming took 6 bases from V and 3 from J; bases not matched to a gene: 6. This CDR3 region has 14 residues. The germline gives CDR1 SGHDT, CDR2 YYEEEE. The CDR3 protein is CASTSDRGYTEAFF. As DNA, the CDR3 is TGTGCCAGCACCTCCGACAGGGGGTACACTGAAGCTTTCTTT.

The chain employs TRBV28 and TRBJ2-1, with 12 bases aligning to TRBD2. Germline loops: CDR1 MDHEN, CDR2 SYDVKM. The CDR3 sequence is 16 residues long. The V segment lost 5 bases and the J segment 5 bases; nucleotides outside the gene matches: 7. For the CDR3, the DNA is TGTGCCAGCAGTGAGACTAGCGGGAGTTGGAACAATGAGCAGTTCTTC. Its protein is CASSETSGSWNNEQFF.

The chain carries TRBV5-8 and TRBJ1-1; tentative D call: TRBD1 (6 bases). The CDR3 spans 16 residues. Germline V CDR1 and CDR2: SGHTS, YDEGEE. Trimming shortened V by 4 bases and J by 5 bases, and 21 bases separated the two germline ends. In DNA form, the CDR3 reads TGTGCCAGCAGCCCAAGGGACATAGGCTTTAGGACTGAAGCTTTCTTT. Protein product: CASSPRDIGFRTEAFF. Using reference TRBV5-8 and TRBJ1-1 for the parts outside the CDR3, the full variable domain is EAGVTQSPTHLIKTRGQQATLRCSPISGHTSVYWYQQALGLGLQFLLWYDEGEERNRGNFPPRFSGRQFPNYSSELNVNALELEDSALYLCASSPRDIGFRTEAFFGQGTRLTVV.

The chain carries TRBV27 and TRBJ1-2; 8 bases match TRBD1. With 5 bases clipped from V and 8 bases from J, the junction kept 7 bases outside the gene matches. The CDR3 contains 13 residues. CDR1 is MNHEY, CDR2 SMNVEV, per germline (reference sequence). The CDR3 DNA reads as TGTGCCAGCAGTAGGACAGGGCCGGGAGGCTACACCTTC. Its translation is CASSRTGPGGYTF.

The rearrangement uses TRBV27 and TRBJ1-1; TRBD1 matches at 10 bases. The V and J ends lost 3 bases and 3 bases, in that order; junction bases with no gene match: 4. CDR1 is MNHEY and CDR2 is SMNVEV in the germline V gene (reference sequence). The CDR3 is 15 residues long. CDR3 protein: CASSLTGGAYTEAFF. CDR3 DNA sequence: TGTGCCAGCAGTTTGACAGGGGGCGCTTACACTGAAGCTTTCTTT.

The rearrangement joins TRBV28 to TRBJ2-7, with 7 bases fitting TRBD1. Germline V gene data show CDR1 as MDHEN and CDR2 as SYDVKM. CDR3 length: 15 residues. V shed 1 base, J shed 7 bases, and the junction held 10 bases outside the gene matches. CDR3: CASSLLSDREEEQYF. The CDR3, as DNA: TGTGCCAGCAGTTTATTATCCGACAGGGAAGAAGAGCAGTACTTC.

The gene calls are TRBV7-8 and TRBJ2-7; 9 bases match TRBD1. This CDR3 has 15 amino acids. After removal of 3 bases from V and 4 bases from J, the junction contained 7 bases not matched to a gene. The germline gives CDR1 SGHVS, CDR2 FQNEAQ. This CDR3 is CASSLGGQGMYEQYF. CDR3 nucleotide sequence: TGTGCCAGCAGCTTGGGGGGACAGGGCATGTACGAGCAGTACTTC.

This chain uses TRBV19 with TRBJ1-1; 7 nucleotides match TRBD1. The CDR3 covers 14 residues. Unmatched junction bases numbered 4, after V lost 5 bases and J lost 1 base. Looked up from germline, CDR1 is LNHDA and CDR2 is SQIVND (reference sequence). CDR3 sequence: CASSLQGTNTEAFF. For the CDR3, the DNA is TGTGCCAGTAGTTTACAGGGGACGAACACTGAAGCTTTCTTT.

The chain employs TRBV28 and TRBJ2-7, with D perhaps TRBD1 (6 bases). V was clipped by 6 bases and J by 5 bases, with 17 bases between them. The V gene's germline CDR1 is MDHEN and CDR2 SYDVKM. This CDR3 spans 14 amino acids. CDR3: CASRFTGSGHEQYF. In DNA, the CDR3 is TGTGCCAGCAGATTTACAGGGAGTGGACACGAGCAGTACTTC.

The chain has TRBV11-1 and TRBJ2-7; tentative D call: TRBD1 (5 bases). V was shortened by 1 base and J by 4 bases, with 11 bases between the two germline ends. The V gene's germline CDR1 is SGHAT and CDR2 FQDESV (reference sequence). The CDR3 has 14 residues. CDR3 DNA: TGTGCCAGCAGCTTAGGTCCAGGGCGGTACGAGCAGTACTTC. It yields the protein CASSLGPGRYEQYF.

V and J are TRBV30 and TRBJ2-2; 8 positions agree with TRBD2. Germline CDR1 GTSNPN, CDR2 SVGIG (reference sequence). The CDR3 is made up of 15 amino acids. V shed 0 bases, J shed 6 bases, and the junction held 6 bases outside the gene matches. The CDR3 sequence: CAWSVGSGIAGELFF. The CDR3 nucleotides read TGTGCCTGGAGTGTGGGTAGCGGGATTGCCGGGGAGCTGTTTTTT. Complete variable domain (other parts from reference TRBV30 and TRBJ2-2): SQTIHQWPATLVQPVGSPLSLECTVEGTSNPNLYWYRQAAGRGLQLLFYSVGIGQISSEVPQNLSASRPQDRQFILSSKKLLLSDSGFYLCAWSVGSGIAGELFFGEGSRLTVL.

V is TRBV10-3 and J is TRBJ2-5; D remains ambiguous. The V gene's germline CDR1 is ENHRY and CDR2 SYGVKD. With 5 bases removed from V and 3 bases from J, the gap between germline ends came to 25 bases. This CDR3 is 18 amino acids long. Here the CDR3 reads CAISLGSPIKTLKETQYF. Here the CDR3 DNA reads TGTGCCATCAGTCTTGGGTCGCCGATCAAGACTCTAAAAGAGACCCAGTACTTC.

The J gene is TRBJ2-1, the V gene TRBV25-1, with TRBD2 as a possible D gene (5 bases). Germline-derived CDR1 and CDR2 are MGHDK and SYGVNS. This CDR3 is built from 14 residues. DNA of the CDR3: TGTGCGACCAGCGGCGGCGGTGGCTACAATGAGCAGTTCTTC. Protein product: CATSGGGGYNEQFF.

The chain carries TRBV28 and TRBJ2-5, with D perhaps TRBD1 (6 bases). V was shortened by 6 bases and J by 8 bases, with 16 bases between the two germline ends. The CDR3 sequence is 13 residues long. Germline CDR1 MDHEN, CDR2 SYDVKM. The CDR3 here is CASRTTGYETQYF. The CDR3 bases are TGTGCCAGCAGAACAACAGGGTATGAAACCCAGTACTTC.

For this clone: Other DNA variants within this sample encode the same CDR3. The chain has TRBV27 and TRBJ2-7; a possible D gene is TRBD1 (5 bases). Looked up from germline, CDR1 is MNHEY and CDR2 is SMNVEV (reference sequence). The CDR3 loop spans 15 amino acids. Trimming took 4 bases from V and 0 from J, leaving 13 bases between them. The CDR3 protein is CASSWAGPSSYEQYF. CDR3 DNA: TGTGCCAGCAGTTGGGCAGGGCCGAGCTCCTACGAGCAGTACTTC.

The V gene is TRBV27, the J gene TRBJ1-3; unclear D gene. V was trimmed by 4 bases and J by 2 bases, leaving 9 bases between them. The germline V gene has CDR1 MNHEY and CDR2 SMNVEV (reference sequence). CDR3 size: 14 residues. The DNA of the CDR3 is TGTGCCAGCAGTTCTGAGTGGGCTGGAAACACCATATATTTT. The encoded protein is CASSSEWAGNTIYF.

Concerning this clone itself: Other DNA sequences in the sample encode the same CDR3. As DNA, the CDR3 is TGCGCCAGCAGCCAGAGGGAGGGACTAGCGGGAGTTAATGAGCAGTTCTTC. As protein: CASSQREGLAGVNEQFF. The chain is built from TRBV4-3 and TRBJ2-1; TRBD2 agrees at 14 bases. Per germline, CDR1 LGHNA and CDR2 YSLEER. The CDR3 has 17 residues. J lost 7 bases, V lost 3 bases, and 8 bases had no gene match.

The rearrangement uses TRBV11-2 and TRBJ1-3, with D maybe TRBD1 (6 bases). The V end lost 5 bases, the J end lost 2 bases, and 13 bases lay between the germline ends. CDR3 length: 15 amino acids. Germline CDR1 and CDR2: SGHAT and FQNNGV. The CDR3 coding sequence is TGTGCCAGCAGCCTAACCGGGACAACTGGAAACACCATATATTTT. Its protein product is CASSLTGTTGNTIYF.

This chain connects TRBV9 to TRBJ1-3; 7 nucleotides line up with TRBD1. J gave up 9 bases and V 4 bases, and 16 bases lay outside the gene matches. The CDR3 spans 16 residues. Germline assignment: CDR1 SGDLS and CDR2 YYNGEE. The CDR3 sequence is CASSTTGALGASTIYF. In DNA, the CDR3 is TGTGCCAGCAGCACCACAGGGGCCCTTGGGGCGTCCACCATATATTTT.

V is TRBV28 and J is TRBJ1-1; D gene ambiguous. V lost 0 bases and J lost 4, with 9 bases in between. This CDR3 is 14 amino acids long. In germline, CDR1 is MDHEN, CDR2 SYDVKM. DNA of the CDR3: TGTGCCAGCAGTTTATGGCGGGCGAGCACTGAAGCTTTCTTT. The encoded protein is CASSLWRASTEAFF.

The chain uses TRBV7-9 and TRBJ2-2; TRBD2 might be the D (6 bases). Germline values: CDR1 SEHNR, CDR2 FQNEAQ (reference sequence). The germline V and J ends were trimmed by 1 base and 4 bases, with 10 bases remaining between them. This CDR3 contains 15 residues. The CDR3 reads CASSLVLSGTGELFF. In DNA, the CDR3 is TGTGCCAGCAGCTTAGTTCTTAGCGGCACCGGGGAGCTGTTTTTT.

CDR3 sequence: CASSYFGQETQYF. DNA for the CDR3: TGTGCCAGCAGTTACTTTGGGCAAGAGACCCAGTACTTC. V gene TRBV6-5 combines with J gene TRBJ2-5; D remains unclear. The length of the CDR3 is 13 residues. Germline lookup yields CDR1 MNHEY and CDR2 SVGAGI. V lost 1 base and J 2 bases, leaving 5 bases between the germline ends.

The chain is built from TRBV4-1 and TRBJ2-7; the match to TRBD1 covers 9 bases. Germline loops: CDR1 MGHRA, CDR2 YSYEKL. V lost 1 base and J lost 6; bases outside the gene matches: 10. This CDR3 has 16 residues. The CDR3 spells CASSQGRDRALGEQYF. In DNA, the CDR3 is TGCGCCAGCAGCCAAGGTAGGGACAGGGCTCTAGGCGAGCAGTACTTC.

In its sample, this clone was seen a few times. In nucleotides, the CDR3 is TGTGCCAGCAGTGAGGATATTCACCAAGAGACCCAGTACTTC. Translated, it gives CASSEDIHQETQYF. This chain links TRBV6-1 with TRBJ2-5; D is uncertain. The CDR3 totals 14 residues. Germline V lookup: CDR1 MNHNS, CDR2 SASEGT. Trimming left V 3 bases short and J 0 bases short, with 8 bases between.